The clone carrying this T cell receptor (beta chain) has a single count. What it recognizes is unknown. A junction end diverges from the germline sequence, so it may reflect a read error. Primers: 60 Vbeta forward and 13 Jbeta reverse. Assay: immunoSEQ multiplex PCR; the TCRdb copy retains only in-frame clones and omits some. The sample includes 100,000 to 150,000 clones, 60% to 85% of them seen just once. These data belong to a study of cytomegalovirus exposure and HLA in healthy donors. Germline V gene lookup returns CDR1 SSHAT and CDR2 FNYEAQ (reference sequence). The CDR3 spans 15 residues. Study findings and constraints: Analysis was carried out at a later point, and it linked a missense DCLRE1C variant to TCR beta V- and J-gene trimming.

The TCR originated in a female donor in good health and CMV-seronegative. Sequenced sample: PBMCs. The rearrangement links TRBV7-7 to TRBJ2-5, with a tentative D call TRBD1 (5 bases). Here the CDR3 reads CASSLGREPQETQYF. For the CDR3, the DNA is TGTGCTAGCAGCTTAGGCAGGGAACCCCAAGAGACCCAGTACTTC.